This T cell receptor beta chain was sequenced in a study of T cell responses to AZD1222 COVID-19 vaccine. Findings and limits, study-wide: Females made up more of the donors, who were largely white British, and clonal diversity may have come out too low. The study identified only six AZD1222 recipients as seropositive at baseline. When two AZD1222 doses had been given, Spike-specific TCR breadth and depth rose.

A remark on this clone: Its antigen is still unknown.

The CDR3 has 16 residues. The V gene lost 7 bases and the J gene lost 6 bases, with 22 bases spanning the gap. CDR1 and CDR2 from the germline V gene are WNHNN and SYGVQD (reference sequence). The assay was immunoSEQ multiplex PCR, and TCRdb's table has in-frame clones only and misses some. The table includes around 100,000 clones, about 89% detected once. The TCR comes from an adult in good health. The input for sequencing was peripheral blood, taken on day 0 of AZD1222 vaccination. V is TRBV10-1 and J is TRBJ1-5, with D maybe TRBD1 (6 bases). The CDR3 nucleotides read TGCGCCAGCACCTCAGGGGCAACAGGGAACGGTCAGCCCCAGCATTTT. This codes for CASTSGATGNGQPQHF.